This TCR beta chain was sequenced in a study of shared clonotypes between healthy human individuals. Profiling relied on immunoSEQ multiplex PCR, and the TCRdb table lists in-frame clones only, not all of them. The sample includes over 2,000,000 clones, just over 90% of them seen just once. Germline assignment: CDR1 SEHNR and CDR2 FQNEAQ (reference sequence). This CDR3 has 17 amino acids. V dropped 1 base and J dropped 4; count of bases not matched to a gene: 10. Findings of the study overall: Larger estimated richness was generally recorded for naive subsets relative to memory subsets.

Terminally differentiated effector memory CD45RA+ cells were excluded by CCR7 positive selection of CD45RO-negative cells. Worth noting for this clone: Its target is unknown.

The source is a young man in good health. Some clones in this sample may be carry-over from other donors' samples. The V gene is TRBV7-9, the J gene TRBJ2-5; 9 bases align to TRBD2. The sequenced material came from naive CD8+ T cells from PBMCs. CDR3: CASSLVKGLAGPETQYF. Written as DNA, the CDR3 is TGTGCCAGCAGCTTAGTGAAAGGGCTAGCGGGACCAGAGACCCAGTACTTC.